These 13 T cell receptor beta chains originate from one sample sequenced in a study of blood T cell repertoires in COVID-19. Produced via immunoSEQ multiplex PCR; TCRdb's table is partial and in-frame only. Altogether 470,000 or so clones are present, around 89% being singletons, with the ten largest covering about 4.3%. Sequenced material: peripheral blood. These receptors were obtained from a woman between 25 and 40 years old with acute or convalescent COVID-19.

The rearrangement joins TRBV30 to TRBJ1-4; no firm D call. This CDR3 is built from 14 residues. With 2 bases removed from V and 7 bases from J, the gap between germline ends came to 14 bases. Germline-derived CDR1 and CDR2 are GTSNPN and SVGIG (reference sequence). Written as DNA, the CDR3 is TGTGCCTGGAGTTCGGGTTCTAGAGGTGAAAAACTGTTTTTT. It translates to CAWSSGSRGEKLFF. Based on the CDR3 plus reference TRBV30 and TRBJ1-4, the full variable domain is SQTIHQWPATLVQPVGSPLSLECTVEGTSNPNLYWYRQAAGRGLQLLFYSVGIGQISSEVPQNLSASRPQDRQFILSSKKLLLSDSGFYLCAWSSGSRGEKLFFGSGTQLSVL.

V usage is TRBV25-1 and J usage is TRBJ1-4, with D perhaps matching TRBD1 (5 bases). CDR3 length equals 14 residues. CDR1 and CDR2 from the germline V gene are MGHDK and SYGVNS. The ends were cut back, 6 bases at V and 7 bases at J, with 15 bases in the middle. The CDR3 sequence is CASSDMKGLEKLFF. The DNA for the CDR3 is TGTGCCAGCAGCGACATGAAGGGGCTTGAAAAACTGTTTTTT.

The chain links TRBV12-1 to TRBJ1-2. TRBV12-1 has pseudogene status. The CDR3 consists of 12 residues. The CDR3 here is CASSFYENGYTF. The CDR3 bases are TGTGCCAGCAGCTTTTATGAGAATGGCTACACCTTC.

The DNA of the CDR3 is TGTGCCAGCAAGGAGGCGGGGCCCTACGCTACGCAGTATTTT. It yields the protein CASKEAGPYATQYF. This sequence joins TRBV3-1 (or the pseudogene TRBV3-2) and TRBJ2-3, with D possibly being TRBD2 (6 bases). The V end was cut by 7 bases, the J end by 8 bases, with 19 bases between. The CDR3 totals 14 residues. CDR1 is LGHDT and CDR2 is YNNKEL in the germline V gene (reference sequence).

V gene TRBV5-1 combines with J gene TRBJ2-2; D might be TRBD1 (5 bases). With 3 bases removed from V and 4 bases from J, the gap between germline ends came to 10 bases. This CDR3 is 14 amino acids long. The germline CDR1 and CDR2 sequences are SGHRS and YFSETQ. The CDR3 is CASSSSTVTGELFF. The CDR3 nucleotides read TGCGCCAGCAGCTCCTCGACAGTCACCGGGGAGCTGTTTTTT.

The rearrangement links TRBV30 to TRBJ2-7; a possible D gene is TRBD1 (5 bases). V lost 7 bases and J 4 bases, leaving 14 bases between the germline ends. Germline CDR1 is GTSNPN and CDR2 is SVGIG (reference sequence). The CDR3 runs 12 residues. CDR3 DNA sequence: TGTGCCTATTTAAAAACAGGTTACGAGCAGTACTTC. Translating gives CAYLKTGYEQYF.

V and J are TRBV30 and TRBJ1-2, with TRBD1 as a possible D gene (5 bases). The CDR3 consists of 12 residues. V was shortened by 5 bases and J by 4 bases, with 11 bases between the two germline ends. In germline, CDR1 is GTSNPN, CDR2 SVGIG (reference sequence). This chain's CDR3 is CAWGRGSYGYTF. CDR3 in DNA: TGTGCCTGGGGAAGGGGTAGCTATGGCTACACCTTC.

The CDR3 loop reads CASSRGLAGGQETQYF. The CDR3, as DNA: TGCGCCAGCAGCCGGGGACTAGCGGGGGGTCAAGAGACCCAGTACTTC. V is TRBV5-1 and J is TRBJ2-5, with 15 nucleotides matching TRBD2. The CDR3 spans 16 residues. The J segment lost 2 bases and the V segment lost 4 bases, leaving 3 bases of the junction unmatched. Germline V gene lookup returns CDR1 SGHRS and CDR2 YFSETQ.

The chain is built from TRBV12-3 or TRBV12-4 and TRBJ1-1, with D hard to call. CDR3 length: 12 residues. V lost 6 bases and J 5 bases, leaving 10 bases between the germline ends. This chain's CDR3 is CASSRRGTEAFF. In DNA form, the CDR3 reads TGTGCCAGCAGCCGGCGCGGAACTGAAGCTTTCTTT.

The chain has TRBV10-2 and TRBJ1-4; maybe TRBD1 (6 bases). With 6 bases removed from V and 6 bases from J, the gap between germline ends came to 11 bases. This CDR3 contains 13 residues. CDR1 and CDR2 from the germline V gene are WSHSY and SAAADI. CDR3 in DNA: TGCGCCAGCAGCCCCGGACAGCATGAAAAACTGTTTTTT. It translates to CASSPGQHEKLFF.

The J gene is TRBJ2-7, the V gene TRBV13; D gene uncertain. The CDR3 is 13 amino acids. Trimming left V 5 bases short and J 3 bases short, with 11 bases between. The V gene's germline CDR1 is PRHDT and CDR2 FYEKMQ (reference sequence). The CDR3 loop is CASSHRRDYEQYF. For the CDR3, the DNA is TGTGCCAGCAGCCACCGAAGAGACTACGAGCAGTACTTC.

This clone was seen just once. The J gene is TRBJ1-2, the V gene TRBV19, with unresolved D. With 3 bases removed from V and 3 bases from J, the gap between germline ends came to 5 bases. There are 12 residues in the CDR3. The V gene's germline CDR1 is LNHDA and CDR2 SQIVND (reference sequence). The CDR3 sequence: CASSIIDYGYTF. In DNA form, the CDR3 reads TGTGCCAGTAGTATTATAGACTATGGCTACACCTTC.

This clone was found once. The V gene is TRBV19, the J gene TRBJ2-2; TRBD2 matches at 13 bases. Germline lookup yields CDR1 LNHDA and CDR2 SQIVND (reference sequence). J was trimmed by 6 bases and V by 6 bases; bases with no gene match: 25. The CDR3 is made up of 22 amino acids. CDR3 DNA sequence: TGTGCCAGTAGCAGTATTTGGGCGACTAGCGGGGGGTTTTTAAGGTCGCCCGGGGAGCTGTTTTTT. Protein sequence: CASSSIWATSGGFLRSPGELFF.